Below are 15 T cell receptor beta chains sequenced from a single sample in a study of shared clonotypes between healthy human individuals. Generated by immunoSEQ multiplex PCR, the TCRdb table keeps only in-frame clones and is missing some. The sample yields under 1,100,000 clones, around 82% seen once. Material: memory CD4+ T cells from PBMCs. Stated subset: CD45RA-negative fraction. These receptors originate from a man younger than 35 in good health. Some clones in this sample may be carry-over from other donors' samples.

This clone was counted between two and nine times. The chain combines TRBV7-9 with TRBJ2-5; 14 bases are shared with TRBD2. Germline V gives CDR1 SEHNR, CDR2 FQNEAQ (reference sequence). CDR3 length: 17 amino acids. Trimming cost V 3 bases and J 4 bases; bases outside gene matches: 7. CDR3 nucleotide sequence: TGTGCCAGCAGCTTGACCGGGACTAGCGGGAGAGGAGAGACCCAGTACTTC. It is translated as CASSLTGTSGRGETQYF.

This clone was picked up many times. This rearrangement joins TRBV6-5 to TRBJ1-1; D is undetermined. From germline, CDR1 is MNHEY and CDR2 SVGAGI. Trimming cost V 6 bases and J 4 bases, with 12 bases left between them. The CDR3 covers 13 residues. The DNA for the CDR3 is TGTGCCAGCAGGGTTGGACGGTTCACTGAAGCTTTCTTT. Its protein is CASRVGRFTEAFF.

This clone was observed a single time. V usage is TRBV2 and J usage is TRBJ1-4; a weak D match, TRBD1 (6 bases). Germline V gene data show CDR1 as SNHLY and CDR2 as FYNNEI. This CDR3 comprises 15 residues. Trimming took off 2 bases at V and 7 bases at J, with 14 bases between the two ends. The CDR3 coding sequence is TGTGCCAGCAGTGAAAGAGACAGGACGAGTGAAAAACTGTTTTTT. This codes for CASSERDRTSEKLFF.

The chain employs TRBV28 and TRBJ2-7; 7 nucleotides agree with TRBD2. V lost 1 base to trimming and J lost 5 bases; unmatched junction nucleotides: 8. This CDR3 contains 15 residues. Germline V gene sequence: CDR1 MDHEN, CDR2 SYDVKM. The CDR3 nucleotides are TGTGCCAGCAGTTTATCCGGGGGGAATTGGGACGAGCAGTACTTC. The encoded protein is CASSLSGGNWDEQYF.

This clone was detected only a few times. In the same sample, other DNA sequences code for this CDR3. The CDR3 nucleotides read TGTGCCTGGAGTTGGGGTGGAGAGCAGTACTTC. The encoded protein is CAWSWGGEQYF. The chain employs TRBV30 and TRBJ2-7; D is undetermined. Trimming cost V 2 bases and J 7 bases, with 9 bases left between them. Germline CDR1 reads GTSNPN; CDR2 reads SVGIG (reference sequence). The CDR3 is 11 amino acids.

As regards this clone: The sample carries other DNA sequences with the same CDR3. This rearrangement joins TRBV5-1 to TRBJ1-2; D gene uncertain. The CDR3 is 13 residues long. Germline loops: CDR1 SGHRS, CDR2 YFSETQ. Trimming shortened V by 0 bases and J by 6 bases, and 9 bases separated the two germline ends. CDR3 coding DNA: TGCGCCAGCAGCTTGGAAGGAGGGAATGGCTACACCTTC. Amino acid sequence: CASSLEGGNGYTF.

In its sample, this clone was seen once. The V and J genes are TRBV11-2 and TRBJ1-1, with TRBD1 matching 9 bases. The CDR3 consists of 14 residues. Germline V lookup: CDR1 SGHAT, CDR2 FQNNGV. V trimming: 6 bases; J trimming: 2 bases; junction bases outside the gene matches: 4. CDR3 amino acids: CASSRTGGNTEAFF. The CDR3 coding sequence is TGTGCCAGCAGTCGCACAGGGGGCAACACTGAAGCTTTCTTT.

This chain links TRBV10-3 with TRBJ1-3; tentative D call: TRBD1 (5 bases). Trimming stripped 0 bases from V and 7 bases from J, with 10 bases between. Germline assignment: CDR1 ENHRY and CDR2 SYGVKD. The CDR3 spans 14 residues. The CDR3: CAISESGGVNTIYF. CDR3 DNA sequence: TGTGCCATCAGTGAGTCGGGAGGGGTGAACACCATATATTTT.

This clone has more than one count but fewer than ten. The V gene is TRBV4-1, the J gene TRBJ2-7, with 8 bases that match TRBD2. Germline values: CDR1 MGHRA, CDR2 YSYEKL. The trim removed 2 bases at V and 0 bases at J, leaving 6 bases unmatched. The CDR3 spans 16 residues. CDR3 region: CASSQFSGINSYEQYF. In DNA, the CDR3 is TGCGCCAGCAGCCAATTTAGCGGGATAAACTCCTACGAGCAGTACTTC.

This clone was picked up one time. The chain uses TRBV28 and TRBJ2-7; 8 bases fit TRBD1. This CDR3 comprises 15 residues. The V and J ends lost 6 bases and 2 bases, in that order; junction bases with no gene match: 9. From germline, CDR1 is MDHEN and CDR2 SYDVKM. CDR3 residues: CASRGARQGTYEQYF. In nucleotides, the CDR3 is TGTGCCAGCAGGGGCGCCCGACAGGGGACCTACGAGCAGTACTTC.

The chain has TRBV7-9 and TRBJ1-1; 7 bases line up with TRBD1. The V and J ends lost 3 bases and 11 bases, in that order; junction bases with no gene match: 12. This CDR3 spans 14 amino acids. The germline V gene has CDR1 SEHNR and CDR2 FQNEAQ (reference sequence). CDR3: CASSFGIEDRAAFF. The CDR3 bases are TGTGCCAGCAGCTTTGGAATCGAAGACAGGGCGGCTTTCTTT.

The rearrangement joins TRBV6-5 to TRBJ2-2, with D possibly being TRBD2 (5 bases). Per germline, CDR1 MNHEY and CDR2 SVGAGI. Trimming stripped 5 bases from V and 0 bases from J, with 10 bases between. The CDR3 is 15 residues long. For the CDR3, the DNA is TGTGCCAGCAGTCCGGAGGTCACGAACACCGGGGAGCTGTTTTTT. Its translation is CASSPEVTNTGELFF.

This chain connects TRBV21-1 to TRBJ1-1; TRBD1 is the table's D call, not checked against the DNA. TRBV21-1 is a known pseudogene. The CDR3 spans 14 residues. The CDR3 loop reads CASSINRGATEAFF. CDR3 bases: TGTGCCAGCAGTATCAACAGGGGAGCCACTGAAGCTTTCTTT.

This clone has just one count. The chain links TRBV6-5 to TRBJ2-7; TRBD2 matches 9 bases. The germline CDR1 and CDR2 sequences are MNHEY and SVGAGI. V trimming: 4 bases; J trimming: 1 base; junction bases outside the gene matches: 8. The length of the CDR3 is 16 residues. This CDR3 reads CASSSSSGSISYEQYF. CDR3 DNA: TGTGCCAGCAGTTCCAGTAGCGGGAGTATTTCCTACGAGCAGTACTTC.

This CDR3 reads CAISESIGSNRGYTF. Here the CDR3 DNA reads TGTGCCATCAGTGAGTCTATTGGGTCAAACCGTGGCTACACCTTC. This chain joins TRBV10-3 and TRBJ1-2; no clear D gene. V was shortened by 0 bases and J by 7 bases, with 15 bases between the two germline ends. The CDR3 extends over 15 amino acids. Germline V gene data show CDR1 as ENHRY and CDR2 as SYGVKD.